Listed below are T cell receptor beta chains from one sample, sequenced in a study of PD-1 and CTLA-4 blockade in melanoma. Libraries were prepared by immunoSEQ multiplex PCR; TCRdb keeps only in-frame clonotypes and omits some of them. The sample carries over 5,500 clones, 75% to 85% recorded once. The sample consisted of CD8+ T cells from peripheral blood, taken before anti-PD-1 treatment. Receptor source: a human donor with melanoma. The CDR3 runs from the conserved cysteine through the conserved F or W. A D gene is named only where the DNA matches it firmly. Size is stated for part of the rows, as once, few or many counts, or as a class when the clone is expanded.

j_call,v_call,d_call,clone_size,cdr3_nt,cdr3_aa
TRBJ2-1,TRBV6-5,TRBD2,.,TGTGCCAGCAGTTACTCGAGCGGGAGAGAGCAGTTCTTC,CASSYSSGREQFF
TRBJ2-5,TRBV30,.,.,TGTGCCTGGAGTGAGTTAGGGGGGGGTGAGACCCAGTACTTC,CAWSELGGGETQYF
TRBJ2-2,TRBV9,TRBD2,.,TGTGCCAGCAGCTATCCGGGGGGGAGGAACACCGGGGAGCTGTTTTTT,CASSYPGGRNTGELFF
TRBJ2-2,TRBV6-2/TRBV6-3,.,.,TGTGCCAGCAGTTACTCCGTGTATGACAGTCCGAACACCGGGGAGCTGTTTTTT,CASSYSVYDSPNTGELFF
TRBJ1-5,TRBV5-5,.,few,TGTGCCAGCAGCTTGCAGGGACAAGTCAGCAATCAGCCCCAGCATTTT,CASSLQGQVSNQPQHF
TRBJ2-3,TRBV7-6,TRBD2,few,TGTGCCAGCAGCTTAGCGGGACTAGCGGGAGCAGATACGCAGTATTTT,CASSLAGLAGADTQYF
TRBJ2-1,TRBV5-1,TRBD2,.,TGCGCCAGCAGCCTTCAACTAGCGGGGCGGGATGAGCAGTTCTTC,CASSLQLAGRDEQFF
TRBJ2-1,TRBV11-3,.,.,TGTGCCAGCACAAGAGTTCCACAGCCCAATGAGCAGTTCTTC,CASTRVPQPNEQFF
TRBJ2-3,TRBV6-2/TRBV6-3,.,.,TGTGCCAGCAGTTACTATTCGGCGGATACGCAGTATTTT,CASSYYSADTQYF
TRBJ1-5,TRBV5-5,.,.,TGTGCCAGCAGCTTGCGGGACGGCAATCAGCCCCAGCATTTT,CASSLRDGNQPQHF
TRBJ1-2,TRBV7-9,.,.,TGTGCCAGCAGCTTATCAACAGGGTACTATGGCTACACCTTC,CASSLSTGYYGYTF
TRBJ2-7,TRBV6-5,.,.,TGTGCCAGCAGCCCCCATGGGAGCTCCTACGAGCAGTACTTC,CASSPHGSSYEQYF
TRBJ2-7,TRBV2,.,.,TGTGCCAGCAGTGAAAGTCCAGGGAGCGAGCAGTACTTC,CASSESPGSEQYF
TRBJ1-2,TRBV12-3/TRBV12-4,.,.,TGTGCCAGCAGTCCAGGGTATGGCTACACCTTC,CASSPGYGYTF
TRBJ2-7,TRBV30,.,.,TGTGCCTGGAGTGTACCGGAGGGCCGCCACGAGCAGTACTTC,CAWSVPEGRHEQYF
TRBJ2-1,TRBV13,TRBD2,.,TGTGCCAGCAGCTCCGATGGACTAGCGGGAGAAAGATATGAGCAGTTCTTC,CASSSDGLAGERYEQFF
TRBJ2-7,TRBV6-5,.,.,TGTGCCAGCAGTCCGGGACAAACCTACGAGCAGTACTTC,CASSPGQTYEQYF